The rows below give T cell receptor beta chains drawn from one sample of a study of blood T cells in healthy people across ages. One entry per CDR3 protein, called by TCRdb with MiXCR from the 5' RACE reads. The sample holds roughly 800,000 distinct CDR3 sequences, about three fifths seen once. Sequencing used blood. The receptors originated from a man in his thirties or forties in good health. Each CDR3 is given with its conserved first and last residue. The D gene is left open where the match is weak. The size entry is marked missing in some rows and otherwise reads once, few, many or a size class.

size: few
D: TRBD1
V: TRBV15
J: TRBJ2-7
DNA: TGTGCCACCAGCAGGGCTCTGGGACAGGGGGCAGACGAGCAGTACTTC
CDR3: CATSRALGQGADEQYF

size: NA
D: NA
V: TRBV29-1
J: TRBJ2-1
DNA: TGCAGCGTTGTAGGGTATTGGGAGACCCAGTTCTTC
CDR3: CSVVGYWETQFF

size: few
D: TRBD1
V: TRBV27
J: TRBJ2-7
DNA: TGCGCCAGCAGCTTGTCAGGGGGCGGCTACGAGCAGTACTTC
CDR3: CASSLSGGGYEQYF

size: few
D: NA
V: TRBV11-2
J: TRBJ2-3
DNA: TGTGCCAGCAGCTTAGATCTAGGGGGGAGGGCATATACGCAGTATTTT
CDR3: CASSLDLGGRAYTQYF

size: NA
D: NA
V: TRBV9
J: TRBJ2-5
DNA: TGTGCCAGCAGCGTACGGGACACAGAGACCCAGTACTTC
CDR3: CASSVRDTETQYF

size: NA
D: NA
V: TRBV10-2
J: TRBJ2-3
DNA: TGCGCCAGCAGTGGTCGGGGGGCGGGTGGAGATACGCAGTATTTT
CDR3: CASSGRGAGGDTQYF

size: NA
D: NA
V: TRBV29-1
J: TRBJ2-5
DNA: TGCAGCGTCCGACCGACCGGGTCAGGCAGTCAAGAGACCCAGTACTTC
CDR3: CSVRPTGSGSQETQYF

size: NA
D: NA
V: TRBV7-2
J: TRBJ2-3
DNA: TGTGCCAGCAGCTTTAGTGGAGGGGATACGCAGTATTTT
CDR3: CASSFSGGDTQYF

size: few
D: TRBD2
V: TRBV20-1
J: TRBJ2-5
DNA: TGCAGTGCTAGAGATGAAGGGAGCGGGAGGGTTGAGACCCAGTACTTC
CDR3: CSARDEGSGRVETQYF

size: NA
D: NA
V: TRBV12-3/TRBV12-4
J: TRBJ1-2
DNA: TGTGCCAGCAGTTTAACAGCAAATGGCTACACCTTC
CDR3: CASSLTANGYTF